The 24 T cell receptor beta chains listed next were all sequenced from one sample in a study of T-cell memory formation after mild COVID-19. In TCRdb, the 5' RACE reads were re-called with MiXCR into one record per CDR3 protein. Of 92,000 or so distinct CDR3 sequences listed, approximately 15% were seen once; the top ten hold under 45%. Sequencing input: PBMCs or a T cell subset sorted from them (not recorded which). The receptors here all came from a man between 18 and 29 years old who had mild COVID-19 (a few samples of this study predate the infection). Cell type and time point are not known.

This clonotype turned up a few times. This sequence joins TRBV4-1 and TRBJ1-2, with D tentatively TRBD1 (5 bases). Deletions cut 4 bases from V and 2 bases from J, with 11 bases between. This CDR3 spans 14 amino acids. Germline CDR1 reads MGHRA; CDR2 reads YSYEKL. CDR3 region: CASSPLTANYGYTF. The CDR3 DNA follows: TGCGCCAGCAGCCCGCTGACAGCGAACTATGGCTACACCTTC.

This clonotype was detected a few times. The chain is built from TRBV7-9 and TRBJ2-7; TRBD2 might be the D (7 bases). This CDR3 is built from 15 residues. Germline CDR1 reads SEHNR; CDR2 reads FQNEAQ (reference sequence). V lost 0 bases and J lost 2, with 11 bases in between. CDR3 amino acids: CASSLAGGPPYEQYV. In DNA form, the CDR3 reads TGTGCCAGCAGCTTAGCGGGGGGGCCCCCCTACGAGCAGTACGTC.

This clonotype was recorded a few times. CDR3 sequence reads: CASSLTLLGNEQYF. The CDR3 nucleotides are TGTGCCAGCAGCTTAACACTCCTGGGCAACGAGCAGTACTTC. The chain links TRBV7-6 to TRBJ2-7; D is uncertain. Trimming took off 2 bases at V and 5 bases at J, with 13 bases between the two ends. Germline CDR1 is SGHVS and CDR2 is FNYEAQ. This CDR3 region has 14 residues.

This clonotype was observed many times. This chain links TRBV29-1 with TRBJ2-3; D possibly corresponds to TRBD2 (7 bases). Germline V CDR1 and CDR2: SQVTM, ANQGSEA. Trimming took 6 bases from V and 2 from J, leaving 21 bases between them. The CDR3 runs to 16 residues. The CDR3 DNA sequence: TGCAGCGTAGCCCCCCTGGCGGGGGCATCCACAGATACGCAGTATTTT. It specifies CSVAPLAGASTDTQYF.

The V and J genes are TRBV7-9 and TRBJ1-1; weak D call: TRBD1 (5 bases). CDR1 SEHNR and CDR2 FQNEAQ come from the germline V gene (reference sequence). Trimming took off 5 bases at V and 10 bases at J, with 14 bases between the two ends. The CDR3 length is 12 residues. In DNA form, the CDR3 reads TGTGCCAGCAGCGCATCCGGGACCGGAGCTTTCTTT. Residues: CASSASGTGAFF.

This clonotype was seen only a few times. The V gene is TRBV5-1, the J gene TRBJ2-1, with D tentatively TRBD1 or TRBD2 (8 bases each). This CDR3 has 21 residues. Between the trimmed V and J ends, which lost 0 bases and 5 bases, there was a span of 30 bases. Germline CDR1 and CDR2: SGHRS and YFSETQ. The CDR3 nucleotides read TGCGCCAGCAGCTTGGGCAGGACAGGGAGTGGCTCGGGGGGGATCCACAATGAGCAGTTCTTC. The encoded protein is CASSLGRTGSGSGGIHNEQFF.

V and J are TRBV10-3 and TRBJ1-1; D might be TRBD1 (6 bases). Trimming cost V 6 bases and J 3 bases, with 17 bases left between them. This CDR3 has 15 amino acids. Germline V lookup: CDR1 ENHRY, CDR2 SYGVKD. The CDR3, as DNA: TGTGCCATCAGCGAACCGGGACAAACCGACACTGAAGCTTTCTTT. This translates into CAISEPGQTDTEAFF.

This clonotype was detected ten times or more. The CDR3, as DNA: TGTGCCAGCAGCTTGGAGGAGGGGGCCCCCCATGGCTACACCTTC. This codes for CASSLEEGAPHGYTF. The gene calls are TRBV5-5 and TRBJ1-2; 7 bases line up with TRBD1. CDR3 length: 15 amino acids. CDR1 is SGHKS, CDR2 YYEKEE, per germline (reference sequence). With V trimmed by 0 bases and J by 6 bases, 8 bases remained unmatched.

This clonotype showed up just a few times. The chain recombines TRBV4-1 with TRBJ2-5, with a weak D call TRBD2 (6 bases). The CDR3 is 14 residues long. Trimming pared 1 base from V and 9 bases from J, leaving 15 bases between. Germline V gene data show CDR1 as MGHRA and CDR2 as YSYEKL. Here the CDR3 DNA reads TGCGCCAGCAGCCAAGCCATGGGGGGTAATCCCCAGTACTTC. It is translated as CASSQAMGGNPQYF.

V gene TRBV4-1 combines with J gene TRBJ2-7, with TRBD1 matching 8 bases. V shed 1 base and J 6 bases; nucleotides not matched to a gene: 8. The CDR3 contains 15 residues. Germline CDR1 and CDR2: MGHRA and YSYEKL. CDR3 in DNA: TGCGCCAGCAGCCAAGCGACAGGGGTTGCGCTCGAGCAGTACTTC. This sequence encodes CASSQATGVALEQYF.

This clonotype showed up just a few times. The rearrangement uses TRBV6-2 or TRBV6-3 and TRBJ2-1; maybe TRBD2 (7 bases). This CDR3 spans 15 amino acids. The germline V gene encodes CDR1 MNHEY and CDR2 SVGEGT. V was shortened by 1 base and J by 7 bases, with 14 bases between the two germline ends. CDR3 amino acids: CASSYFGGGGNEQFF. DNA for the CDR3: TGTGCCAGCAGTTACTTTGGGGGGGGCGGGAATGAGCAGTTCTTC.

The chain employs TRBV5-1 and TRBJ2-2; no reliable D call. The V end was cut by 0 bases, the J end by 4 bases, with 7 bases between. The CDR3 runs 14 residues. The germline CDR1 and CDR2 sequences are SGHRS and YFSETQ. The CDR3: CASSLEGLTGELFF. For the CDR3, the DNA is TGCGCCAGCAGCTTGGAGGGCCTCACCGGGGAGCTGTTTTTT.

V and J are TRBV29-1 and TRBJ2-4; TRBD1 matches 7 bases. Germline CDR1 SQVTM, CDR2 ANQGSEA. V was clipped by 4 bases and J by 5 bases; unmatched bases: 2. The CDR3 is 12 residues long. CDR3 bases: TGCAGCGTTGTAACAGGGGAAAACATTCAGTACTTC. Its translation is CSVVTGENIQYF.

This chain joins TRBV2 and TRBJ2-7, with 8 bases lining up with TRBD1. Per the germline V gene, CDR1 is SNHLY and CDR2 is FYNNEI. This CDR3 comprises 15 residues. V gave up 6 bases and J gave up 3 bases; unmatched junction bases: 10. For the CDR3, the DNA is TGTGCCAGCAGCGACGGACAGGGTAGCAACTACGAGCAGTACGTC. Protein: CASSDGQGSNYEQYV.

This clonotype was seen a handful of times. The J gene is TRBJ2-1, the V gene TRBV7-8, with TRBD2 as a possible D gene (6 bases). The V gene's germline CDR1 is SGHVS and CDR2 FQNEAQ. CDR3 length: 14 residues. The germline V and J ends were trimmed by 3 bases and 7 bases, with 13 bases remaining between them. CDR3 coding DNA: TGTGCCAGCAGCTTTCGACTAGAGGGAAATGAGCAGTTCTTC. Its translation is CASSFRLEGNEQFF.

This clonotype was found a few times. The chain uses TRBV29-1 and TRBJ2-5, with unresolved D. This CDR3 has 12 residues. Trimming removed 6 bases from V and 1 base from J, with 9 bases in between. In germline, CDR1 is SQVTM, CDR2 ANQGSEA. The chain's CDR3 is CSVRAIQETQYF. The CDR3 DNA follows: TGCAGCGTAAGAGCGATCCAAGAGACCCAGTACTTC.

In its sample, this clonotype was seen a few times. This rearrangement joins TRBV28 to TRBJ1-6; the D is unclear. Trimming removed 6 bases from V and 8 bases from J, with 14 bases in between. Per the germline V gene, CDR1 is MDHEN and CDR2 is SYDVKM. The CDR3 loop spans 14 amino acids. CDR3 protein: CASSPAREYSPLHF. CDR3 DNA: TGTGCCAGCAGCCCCGCGAGGGAGTATTCACCCCTCCACTTT.

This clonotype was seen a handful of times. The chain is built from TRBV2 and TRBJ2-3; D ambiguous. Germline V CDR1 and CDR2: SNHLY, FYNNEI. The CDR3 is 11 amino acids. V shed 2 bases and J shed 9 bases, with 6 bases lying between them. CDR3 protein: CASSEPRTQYF. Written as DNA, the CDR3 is TGTGCCAGCAGTGAACCACGGACGCAGTATTTT.

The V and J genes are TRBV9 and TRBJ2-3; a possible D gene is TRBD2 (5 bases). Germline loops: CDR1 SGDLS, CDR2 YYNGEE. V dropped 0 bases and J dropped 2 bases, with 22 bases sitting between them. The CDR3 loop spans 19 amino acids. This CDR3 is CASSVEGLAYPVNTDTQYF. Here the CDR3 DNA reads TGTGCCAGCAGCGTAGAGGGCCTAGCTTATCCCGTAAACACAGATACGCAGTATTTT.

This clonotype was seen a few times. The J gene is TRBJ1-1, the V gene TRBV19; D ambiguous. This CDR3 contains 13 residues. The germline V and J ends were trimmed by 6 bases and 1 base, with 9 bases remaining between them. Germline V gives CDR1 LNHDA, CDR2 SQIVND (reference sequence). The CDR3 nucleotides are TGTGCCAGTAGAACGGCAGGGAACACTGAAGCTTTCTTT. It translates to CASRTAGNTEAFF.

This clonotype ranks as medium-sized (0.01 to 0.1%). CDR3 amino acids: CASSLARGADNEQFF. In DNA, the CDR3 is TGTGCCAGCAGCTTAGCTCGGGGGGCCGACAATGAGCAGTTCTTC. The genes are TRBV7-9 and TRBJ2-1; the D gene is possibly TRBD2 (7 bases). The CDR3 length is 15 residues. From germline, CDR1 is SEHNR and CDR2 FQNEAQ (reference sequence). Trimming shortened V by 0 bases and J by 5 bases, and 11 bases separated the two germline ends.

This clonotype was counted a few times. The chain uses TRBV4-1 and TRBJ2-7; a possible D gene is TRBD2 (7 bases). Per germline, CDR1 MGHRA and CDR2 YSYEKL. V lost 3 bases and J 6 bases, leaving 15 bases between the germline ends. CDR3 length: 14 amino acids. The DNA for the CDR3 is TGCGCCAGCAGCCACCGCGGGGGCGACTCCGAGCAGTACTTC. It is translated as CASSHRGGDSEQYF.

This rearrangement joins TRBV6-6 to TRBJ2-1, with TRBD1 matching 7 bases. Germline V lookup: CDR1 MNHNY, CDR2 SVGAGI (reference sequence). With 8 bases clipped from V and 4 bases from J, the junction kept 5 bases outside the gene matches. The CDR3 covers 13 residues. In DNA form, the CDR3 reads TGTGCCAGCTCCACAGGGGAATACAATGAGCAGTTCTTC. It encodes CASSTGEYNEQFF.

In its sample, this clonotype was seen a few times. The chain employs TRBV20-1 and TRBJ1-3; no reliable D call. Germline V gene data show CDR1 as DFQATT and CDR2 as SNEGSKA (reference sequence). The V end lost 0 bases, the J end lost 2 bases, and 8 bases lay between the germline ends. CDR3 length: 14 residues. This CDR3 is CSARDTTAGNTIYF. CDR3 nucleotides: TGCAGTGCTAGAGATACAACCGCTGGAAACACCATATATTTT.